A single sample is the source of the 8 T cell receptor beta chains below, sequenced in a study of PD-1 blockade in mismatch repair-deficient tumors (dated by TCRdb to 2015 to 2018). Sample time point, as interpreted from the label and publication: identical approximately eleven-day culture without peptide (control). Library preparation was by the immunoSEQ multiplex PCR assay. Not all clones reach the TCRdb copy of this immuneACCESS table, which keeps in-frame sequences only. Checked studies attribute under half of the gap to unresolved V genes and leave the rest unexplained. This sample lists about 14,000 clones; more than 75% were detected once. Roughly an eighth of the sample comes from the top ten. Their cognate antigens are unknown. The sequencing here drew on cells cultured in vitro, taken from a patient treated with pembrolizumab. The source of these receptors is an adult with mismatch repair-deficient cancer.

The chain links TRBV11-1 to TRBJ2-7, with D possibly matching TRBD2 (6 bases). V lost 1 base and J 3 bases, leaving 16 bases between the germline ends. There are 16 residues in the CDR3. The germline V gene encodes CDR1 SGHAT and CDR2 FQDESV (reference sequence). The CDR3 loop is CASSLGDFTHLYEQYF. DNA for the CDR3: TGTGCCAGCAGCTTAGGGGACTTTACCCACCTCTACGAGCAGTACTTC.

The V call is TRBV28, the J call TRBJ2-3, with a tentative D call TRBD2 (5 bases). CDR1 and CDR2 (germline): MDHEN, SYDVKM. The CDR3 consists of 16 residues. Trimming cost V 2 bases and J 0 bases, with 12 bases left between them. DNA of the CDR3: TGTGCCAGCAGTTTAGGTCGGGGAATGAGCACAGATACGCAGTATTTT. Translated, it gives CASSLGRGMSTDTQYF.

This chain connects TRBV4-1 to TRBJ2-6; tentative D call: TRBD2 (5 bases). Germline lookup yields CDR1 MGHRA and CDR2 YSYEKL. CDR3 length: 18 residues. V was cut by 0 bases and J by 1 base, with 13 bases left in between. CDR3 sequence: CASSQDGWTGSGANVLTF. CDR3 bases: TGCGCCAGCAGCCAAGATGGGTGGACGGGGTCTGGGGCCAACGTCCTGACTTTC.

The CDR3 coding sequence is TGTGCCAGCAGCTCGGACAGGGGGACAGATACGCAGTATTTT. It encodes CASSSDRGTDTQYF. V is TRBV5-8 and J is TRBJ2-3, with TRBD1 matching over 10 bases. The CDR3 is 14 residues long. Trimming cost V 3 bases and J 3 bases; bases outside gene matches: 1. Per germline, CDR1 SGHTS and CDR2 YDEGEE.

The chain is built from TRBV9 and TRBJ2-3; D gene ambiguous. CDR1 and CDR2 from the germline V gene are SGDLS and YYNGEE. Trimming left V 4 bases short and J 2 bases short, with 5 bases between. CDR3 length: 12 residues. The CDR3 DNA reads TGTGCCAGCAGCAGGATCACAGATACGCAGTATTTT. Encoded protein: CASSRITDTQYF.

J is TRBJ2-3 and V is TRBV14; a weak D match, TRBD1 (6 bases). V dropped 2 bases and J dropped 2 bases, with 17 bases sitting between them. The CDR3 is 17 amino acids. CDR1 and CDR2 (germline): SGHDN, FVKESK. CDR3 nucleotide sequence: TGTGCCAGCAGCCAATATACAGGATGGGGGCCCACAGATACGCAGTATTTT. Its translation is CASSQYTGWGPTDTQYF.

This rearrangement joins TRBV28 to TRBJ2-3; D call uncertain. Germline V CDR1 and CDR2: MDHEN, SYDVKM. The V end lost 3 bases, the J end lost 2 bases, and 9 bases lay between the germline ends. CDR3 size: 14 residues. The CDR3 nucleotides read TGTGCCAGCAGTTTGACCCGACTCACAGATACGCAGTATTTT. Protein product: CASSLTRLTDTQYF. Combining the CDR3 with reference TRBV28 and TRBJ2-3 gives the whole variable domain DVKVTQSSRYLVKRTGEKVFLECVQDMDHENMFWYRQDPGLGLRLIYFSYDVKMKEKGDIPEGYSVSREKKERFSLILESASTNQTSMYLCASSLTRLTDTQYFGPGTRLTVL.

This clone came up once. The genes are TRBV7-9 and TRBJ2-7; 9 positions agree with TRBD1. The CDR3 runs to 15 residues. Trimming took 4 bases from V and 6 from J; bases not matched to a gene: 10. Germline CDR1 reads SEHNR; CDR2 reads FQNEAQ (reference sequence). The CDR3 sequence: CASSSTGTGKPEQYF. In nucleotides, the CDR3 is TGTGCCAGCAGCTCAACCGGGACAGGGAAGCCCGAGCAGTACTTC.